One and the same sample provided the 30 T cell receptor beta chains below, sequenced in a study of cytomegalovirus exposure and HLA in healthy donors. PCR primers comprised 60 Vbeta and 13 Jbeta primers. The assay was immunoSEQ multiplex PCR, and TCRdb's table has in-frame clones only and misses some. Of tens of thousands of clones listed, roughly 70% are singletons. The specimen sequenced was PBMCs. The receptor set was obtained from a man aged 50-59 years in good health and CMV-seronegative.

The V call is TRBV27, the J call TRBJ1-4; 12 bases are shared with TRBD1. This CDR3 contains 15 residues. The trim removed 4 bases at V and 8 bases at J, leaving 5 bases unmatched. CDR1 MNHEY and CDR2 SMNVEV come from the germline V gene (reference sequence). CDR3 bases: TGTGCCAGCAGTTCGGGACAGGGGGCTCGGGAAAAACTGTTTTTT. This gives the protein CASSSGQGAREKLFF.

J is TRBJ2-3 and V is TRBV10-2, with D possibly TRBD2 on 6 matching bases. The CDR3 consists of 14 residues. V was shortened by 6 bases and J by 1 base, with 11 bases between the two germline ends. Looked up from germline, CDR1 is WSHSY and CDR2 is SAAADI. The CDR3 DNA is TGCGCCAGCAGGGTACTAGCAGGCACAGATACGCAGTATTTT. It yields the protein CASRVLAGTDTQYF.

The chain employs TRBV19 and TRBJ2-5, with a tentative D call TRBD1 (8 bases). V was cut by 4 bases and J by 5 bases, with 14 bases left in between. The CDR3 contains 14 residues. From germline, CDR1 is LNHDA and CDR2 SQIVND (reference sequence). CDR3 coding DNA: TGTGCCAGTAGTAACGGACAGGGAGGGGAGACCCAGTACTTC. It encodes CASSNGQGGETQYF.

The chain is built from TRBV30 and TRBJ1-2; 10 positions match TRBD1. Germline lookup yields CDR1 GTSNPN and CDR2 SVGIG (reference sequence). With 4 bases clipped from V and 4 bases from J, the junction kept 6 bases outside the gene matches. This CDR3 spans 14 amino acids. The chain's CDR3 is CAWTIGQGGYGYTF. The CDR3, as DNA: TGTGCCTGGACCATCGGACAGGGGGGCTATGGCTACACCTTC.

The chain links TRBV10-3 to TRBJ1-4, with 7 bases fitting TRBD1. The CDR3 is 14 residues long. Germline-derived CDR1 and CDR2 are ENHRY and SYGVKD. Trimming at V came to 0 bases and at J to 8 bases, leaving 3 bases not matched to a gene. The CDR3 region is CAISESSGQEKLFF. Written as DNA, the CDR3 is TGTGCCATCAGTGAGTCGTCGGGACAGGAAAAACTGTTTTTT.

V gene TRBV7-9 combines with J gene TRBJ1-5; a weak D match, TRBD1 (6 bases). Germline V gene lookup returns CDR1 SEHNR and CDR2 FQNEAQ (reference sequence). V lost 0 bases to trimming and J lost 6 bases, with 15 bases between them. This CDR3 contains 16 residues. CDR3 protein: CASSLATGSASQPQHF. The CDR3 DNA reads TGTGCCAGCAGCTTAGCAACAGGGTCGGCAAGTCAGCCCCAGCATTTT.

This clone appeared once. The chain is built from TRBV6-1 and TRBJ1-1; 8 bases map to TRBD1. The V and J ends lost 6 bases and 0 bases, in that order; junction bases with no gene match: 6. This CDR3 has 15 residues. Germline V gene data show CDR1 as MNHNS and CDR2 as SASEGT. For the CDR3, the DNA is TGTGCCAGCAGAGGGACAGGCGGGATGAACACTGAAGCTTTCTTT. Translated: CASRGTGGMNTEAFF.

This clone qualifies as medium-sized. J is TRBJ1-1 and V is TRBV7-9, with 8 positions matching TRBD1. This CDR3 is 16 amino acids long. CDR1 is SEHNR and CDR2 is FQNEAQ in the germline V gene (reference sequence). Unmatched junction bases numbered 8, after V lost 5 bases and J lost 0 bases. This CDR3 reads CASSLGDRIMNTEAFF. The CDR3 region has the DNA TGTGCCAGCAGCCTGGGGGACAGGATTATGAACACTGAAGCTTTCTTT.

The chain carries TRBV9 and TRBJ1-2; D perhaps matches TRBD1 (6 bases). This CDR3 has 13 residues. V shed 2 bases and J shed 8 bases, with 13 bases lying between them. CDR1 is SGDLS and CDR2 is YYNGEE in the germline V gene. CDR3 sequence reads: CASSVRPGEGYTF. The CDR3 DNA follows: TGTGCCAGCAGCGTCCGGCCAGGGGAGGGCTACACCTTC.

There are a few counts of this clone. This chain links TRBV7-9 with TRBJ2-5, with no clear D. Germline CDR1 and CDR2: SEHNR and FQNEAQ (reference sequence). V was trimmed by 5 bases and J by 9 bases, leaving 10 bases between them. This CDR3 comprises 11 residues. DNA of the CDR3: TGTGCCAGCAGCGCACTCGATTCCCAGTACTTC. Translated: CASSALDSQYF. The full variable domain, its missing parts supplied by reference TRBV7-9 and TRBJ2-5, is DTGVSQNPRHKITKRGQNVTFRCDPISEHNRLYWYRQTLGQGPEFLTYFQNEAQLEKSRLLSDRFSAERPKGSFSTLEIQRTEQGDSAMYLCASSALDSQYFGPGTRLLVL.

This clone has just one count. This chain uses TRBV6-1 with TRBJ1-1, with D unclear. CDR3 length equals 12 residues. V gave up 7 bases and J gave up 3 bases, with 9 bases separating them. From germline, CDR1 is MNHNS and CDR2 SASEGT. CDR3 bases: TGTGCCAGCATACATTTCGACACTGAAGCTTTCTTT. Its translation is CASIHFDTEAFF.

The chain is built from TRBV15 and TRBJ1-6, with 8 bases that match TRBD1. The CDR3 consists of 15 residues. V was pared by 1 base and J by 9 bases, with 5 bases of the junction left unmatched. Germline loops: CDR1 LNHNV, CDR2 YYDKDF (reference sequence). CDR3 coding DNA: TGTGCCACCAGCAGAGCCGACAGGGGTGGTTCACCCCTCCACTTT. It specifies CATSRADRGGSPLHF.

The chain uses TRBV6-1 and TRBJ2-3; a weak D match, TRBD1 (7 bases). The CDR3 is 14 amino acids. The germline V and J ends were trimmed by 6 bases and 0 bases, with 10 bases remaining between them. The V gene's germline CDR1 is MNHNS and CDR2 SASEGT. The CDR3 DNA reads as TGTGCCAGCAGACAGGGGAGGAGCACAGATACGCAGTATTTT. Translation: CASRQGRSTDTQYF.

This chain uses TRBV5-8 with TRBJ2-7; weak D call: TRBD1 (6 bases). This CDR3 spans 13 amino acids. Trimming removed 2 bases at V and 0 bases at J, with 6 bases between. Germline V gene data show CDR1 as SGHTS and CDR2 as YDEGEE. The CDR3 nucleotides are TGTGCCAGCAGCTTCAGGGGCTCCTACGAGCAGTACTTC. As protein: CASSFRGSYEQYF.

DNA of the CDR3: TGTGCCAGCAGTTCAGGGACTAGCGGGTCCCATACGCAGTTCTTC. Protein product: CASSSGTSGSHTQFF. The V and J genes are TRBV27 and TRBJ2-1; 12 bases fit TRBD2. V shed 4 bases and J 12 bases; nucleotides not matched to a gene: 10. This CDR3 comprises 15 residues. Germline CDR1 is MNHEY and CDR2 is SMNVEV (reference sequence).

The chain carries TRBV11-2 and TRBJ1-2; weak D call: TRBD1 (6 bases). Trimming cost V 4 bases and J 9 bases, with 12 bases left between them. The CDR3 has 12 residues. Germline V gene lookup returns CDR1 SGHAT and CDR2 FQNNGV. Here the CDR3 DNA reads TGTGCCAGCAGCTATGACAGGACACGCTACACCTTC. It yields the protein CASSYDRTRYTF.

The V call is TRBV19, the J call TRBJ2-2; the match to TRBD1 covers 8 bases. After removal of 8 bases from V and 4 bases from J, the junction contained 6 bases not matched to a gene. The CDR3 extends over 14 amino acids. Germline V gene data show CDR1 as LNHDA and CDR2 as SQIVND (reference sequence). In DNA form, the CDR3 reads TGTGCCAGTGGCCAGGGGGCAAGCACCGGGGAGCTGTTTTTT. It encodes CASGQGASTGELFF.

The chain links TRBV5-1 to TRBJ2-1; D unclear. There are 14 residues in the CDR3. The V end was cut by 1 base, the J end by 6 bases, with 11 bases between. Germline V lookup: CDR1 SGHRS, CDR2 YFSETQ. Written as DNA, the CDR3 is TGCGCCAGCAGCTTGTGGCAAACGGGCAATGAGCAGTTCTTC. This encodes CASSLWQTGNEQFF.

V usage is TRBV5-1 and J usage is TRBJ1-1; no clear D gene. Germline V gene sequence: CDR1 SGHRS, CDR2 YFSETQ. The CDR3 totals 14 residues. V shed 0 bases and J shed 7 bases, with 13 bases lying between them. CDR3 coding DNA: TGCGCCAGCAGCTTGGTTGGAGGGCAGAGTGAAGCTTTCTTT. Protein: CASSLVGGQSEAFF.

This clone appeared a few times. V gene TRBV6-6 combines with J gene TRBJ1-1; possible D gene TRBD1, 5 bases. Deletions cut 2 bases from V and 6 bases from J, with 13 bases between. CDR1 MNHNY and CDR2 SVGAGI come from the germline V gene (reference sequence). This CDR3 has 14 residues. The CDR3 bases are TGTGCCAGCAGTTACGGCGGGGGAGGATCTGAAGCTTTCTTT. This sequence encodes CASSYGGGGSEAFF.

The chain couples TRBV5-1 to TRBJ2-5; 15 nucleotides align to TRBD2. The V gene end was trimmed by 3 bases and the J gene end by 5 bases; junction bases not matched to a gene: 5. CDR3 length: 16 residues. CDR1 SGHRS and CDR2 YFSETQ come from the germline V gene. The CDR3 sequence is CASSSGLAGGAETQYF. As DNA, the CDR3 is TGCGCCAGCAGCTCGGGACTAGCGGGGGGCGCGGAGACCCAGTACTTC.

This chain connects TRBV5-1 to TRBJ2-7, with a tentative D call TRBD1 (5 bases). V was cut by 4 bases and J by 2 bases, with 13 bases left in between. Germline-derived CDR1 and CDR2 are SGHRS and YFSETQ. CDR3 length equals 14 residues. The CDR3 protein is CASSQRQGPYEQYF. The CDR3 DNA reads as TGCGCCAGCAGCCAACGGCAGGGCCCCTACGAGCAGTACTTC.

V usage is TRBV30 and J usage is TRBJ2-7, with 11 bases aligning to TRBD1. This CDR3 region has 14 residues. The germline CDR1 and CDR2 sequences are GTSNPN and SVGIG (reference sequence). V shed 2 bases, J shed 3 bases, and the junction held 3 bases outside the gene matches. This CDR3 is CAWSSGTGGYEQYF. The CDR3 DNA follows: TGTGCCTGGAGTTCCGGGACAGGGGGCTACGAGCAGTACTTC.

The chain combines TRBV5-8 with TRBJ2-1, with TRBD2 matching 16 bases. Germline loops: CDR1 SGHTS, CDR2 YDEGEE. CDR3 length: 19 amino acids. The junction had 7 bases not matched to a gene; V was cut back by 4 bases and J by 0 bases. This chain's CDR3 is CASSPRGLAGGHSYNEQFF. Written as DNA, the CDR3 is TGTGCCAGCAGCCCACGGGGACTAGCGGGGGGGCACTCCTACAATGAGCAGTTCTTC. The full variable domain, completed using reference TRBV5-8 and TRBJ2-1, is EAGVTQSPTHLIKTRGQQATLRCSPISGHTSVYWYQQALGLGLQFLLWYDEGEERNRGNFPPRFSGRQFPNYSSELNVNALELEDSALYLCASSPRGLAGGHSYNEQFFGPGTRLTVL.

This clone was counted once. CDR3 coding DNA: TGTGCCAGCAGCGTAGCTGGGGGGGGGTCCCACGAGCAGTACTTC. Protein: CASSVAGGGSHEQYF. The J gene is TRBJ2-7, the V gene TRBV9, with 7 bases that match TRBD2. The V and J ends lost 0 bases and 5 bases, in that order; junction bases with no gene match: 8. The germline gives CDR1 SGDLS, CDR2 YYNGEE. The CDR3 runs to 15 residues.

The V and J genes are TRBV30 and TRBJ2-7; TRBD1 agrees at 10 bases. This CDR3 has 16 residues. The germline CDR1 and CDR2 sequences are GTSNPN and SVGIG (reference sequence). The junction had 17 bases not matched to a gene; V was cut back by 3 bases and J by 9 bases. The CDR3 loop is CAWRFLGTGATQGQYF. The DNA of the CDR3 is TGTGCCTGGAGATTTTTGGGGACAGGGGCCACGCAGGGGCAGTACTTC.

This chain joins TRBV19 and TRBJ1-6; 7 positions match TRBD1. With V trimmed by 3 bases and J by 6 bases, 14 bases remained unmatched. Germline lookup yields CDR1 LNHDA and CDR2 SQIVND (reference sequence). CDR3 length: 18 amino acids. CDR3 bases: TGTGCCAGTAGTATTCCCAGGGGGAAAAGGACGCGTAATTCACCCCTCCACTTT. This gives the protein CASSIPRGKRTRNSPLHF.

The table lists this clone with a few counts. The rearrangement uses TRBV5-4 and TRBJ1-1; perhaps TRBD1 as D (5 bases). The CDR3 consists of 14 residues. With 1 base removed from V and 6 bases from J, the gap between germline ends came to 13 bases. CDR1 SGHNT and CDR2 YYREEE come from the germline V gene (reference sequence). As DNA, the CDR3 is TGTGCCAGCAGCTTGTGGGGCAGGGCTCCTGAAGCTTTCTTT. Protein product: CASSLWGRAPEAFF. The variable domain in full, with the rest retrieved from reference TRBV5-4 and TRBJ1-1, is ETGVTQSPTHLIKTRGQQVTLRCSSQSGHNTVSWYQQALGQGPQFIFQYYREEENGRGNFPPRFSGLQFPNYSSELNVNALELDDSALYLCASSLWGRAPEAFFGQGTRLTVV.

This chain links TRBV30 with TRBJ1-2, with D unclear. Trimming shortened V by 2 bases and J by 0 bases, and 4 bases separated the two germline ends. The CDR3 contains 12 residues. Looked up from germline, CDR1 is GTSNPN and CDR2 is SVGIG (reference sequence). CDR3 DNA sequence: TGTGCCTGGAGTCCCGCTAACTATGGCTACACCTTC. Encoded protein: CAWSPANYGYTF.

CDR3 loop: CASSREVLAGGNYAGELFF. CDR3 nucleotides: TGTGCCAGCAGCCGAGAGGTCCTAGCGGGGGGGAACTACGCCGGGGAGCTGTTTTTT. The gene calls are TRBV7-6 and TRBJ2-2; the match to TRBD2 covers 12 bases. Trimming took 5 bases from V and 6 from J; bases not matched to a gene: 16. Germline V CDR1 and CDR2: SGHVS, FNYEAQ. The CDR3 consists of 19 residues.